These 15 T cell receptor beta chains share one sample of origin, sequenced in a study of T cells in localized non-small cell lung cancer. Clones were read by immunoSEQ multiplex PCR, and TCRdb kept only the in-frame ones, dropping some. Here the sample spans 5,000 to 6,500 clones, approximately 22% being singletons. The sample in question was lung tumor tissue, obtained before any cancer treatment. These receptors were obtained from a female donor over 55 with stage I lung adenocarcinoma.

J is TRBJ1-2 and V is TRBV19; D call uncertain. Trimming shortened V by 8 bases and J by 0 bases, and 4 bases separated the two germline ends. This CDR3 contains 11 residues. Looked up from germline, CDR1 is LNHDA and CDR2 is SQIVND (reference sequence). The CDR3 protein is CASEANYGYTF. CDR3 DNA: TGTGCCAGTGAGGCTAACTATGGCTACACCTTC. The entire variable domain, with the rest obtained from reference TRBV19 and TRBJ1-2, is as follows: DGGITQSPKYLFRKEGQNVTLSCEQNLNHDAMYWYRQDPGQGLRLIYYSQIVNDFQKGDIAEGYSVSREKKESFPLTVTSAQKNPTAFYLCASEANYGYTFGSGTRLTVV.

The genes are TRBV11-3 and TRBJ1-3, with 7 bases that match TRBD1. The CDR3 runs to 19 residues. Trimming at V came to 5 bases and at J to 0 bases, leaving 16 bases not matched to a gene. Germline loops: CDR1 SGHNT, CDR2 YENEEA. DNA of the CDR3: TGTGCCAGCAGCACAGGGAGGGGGACAGTCCCTATCTCTGGAAACACCATATATTTT. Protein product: CASSTGRGTVPISGNTIYF. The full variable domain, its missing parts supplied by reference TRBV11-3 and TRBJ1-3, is EAGVVQSPRYKIIEKKQPVAFWCNPISGHNTLYWYLQNLGQGPELLIRYENEEAVDDSQLPKDRFSAERLKGVDSTLKIQPAELGDSAVYLCASSTGRGTVPISGNTIYFGEGSWLTVV.

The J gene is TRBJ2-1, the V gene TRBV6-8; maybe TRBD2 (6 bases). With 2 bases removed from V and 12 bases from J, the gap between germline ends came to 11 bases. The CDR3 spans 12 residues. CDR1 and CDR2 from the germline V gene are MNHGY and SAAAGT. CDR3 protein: CASSYLVSGQFF. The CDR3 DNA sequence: TGTGCCAGCAGTTACCTCGTTAGCGGGCAGTTCTTC.

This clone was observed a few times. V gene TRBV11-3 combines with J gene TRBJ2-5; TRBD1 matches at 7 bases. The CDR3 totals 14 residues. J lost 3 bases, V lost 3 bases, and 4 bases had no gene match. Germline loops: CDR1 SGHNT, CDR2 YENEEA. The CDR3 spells CASSFPGTEETQYF. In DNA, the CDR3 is TGTGCCAGCAGCTTCCCCGGGACAGAAGAGACCCAGTACTTC.

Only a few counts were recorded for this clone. CDR3 residues: CAISEGLLYGYTF. CDR3 nucleotide sequence: TGTGCCATCAGTGAGGGACTCCTGTATGGCTACACCTTC. This chain joins TRBV10-3 and TRBJ1-2; no reliable D call. CDR1 ENHRY and CDR2 SYGVKD come from the germline V gene. V lost 2 bases to trimming and J lost 5 bases, with 9 bases between them. This CDR3 has 13 residues.

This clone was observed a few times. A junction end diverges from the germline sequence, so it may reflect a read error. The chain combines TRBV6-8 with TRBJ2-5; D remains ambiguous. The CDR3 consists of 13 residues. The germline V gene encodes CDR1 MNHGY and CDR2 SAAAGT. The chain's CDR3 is CAISVRGQETQYF. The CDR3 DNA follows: TGTGCCATCAGTGTTAGAGGTCAAGAGACCCAGTACTTC.

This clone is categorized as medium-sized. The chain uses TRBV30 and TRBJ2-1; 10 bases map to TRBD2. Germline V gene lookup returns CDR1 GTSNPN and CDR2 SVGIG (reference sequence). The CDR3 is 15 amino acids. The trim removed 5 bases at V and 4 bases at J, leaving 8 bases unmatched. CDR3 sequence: CAWWASGSGYNEQFF. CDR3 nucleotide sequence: TGTGCCTGGTGGGCTAGCGGGAGTGGGTACAATGAGCAGTTCTTC. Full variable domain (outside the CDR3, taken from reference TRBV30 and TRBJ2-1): SQTIHQWPATLVQPVGSPLSLECTVEGTSNPNLYWYRQAAGRGLQLLFYSVGIGQISSEVPQNLSASRPQDRQFILSSKKLLLSDSGFYLCAWWASGSGYNEQFFGPGTRLTVL.

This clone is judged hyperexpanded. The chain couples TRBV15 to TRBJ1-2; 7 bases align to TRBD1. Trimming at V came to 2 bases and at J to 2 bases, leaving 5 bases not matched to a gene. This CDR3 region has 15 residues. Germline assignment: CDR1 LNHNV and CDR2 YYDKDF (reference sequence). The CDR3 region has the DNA TGTGCCACCAGCAGAACCGGGACAGCAAACTATGGCTACACCTTC. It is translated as CATSRTGTANYGYTF.

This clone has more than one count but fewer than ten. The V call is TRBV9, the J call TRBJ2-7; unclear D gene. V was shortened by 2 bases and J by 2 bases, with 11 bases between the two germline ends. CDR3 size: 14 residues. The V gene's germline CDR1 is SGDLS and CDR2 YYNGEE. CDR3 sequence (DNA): TGTGCCAGCAGCGTTGGTCCGCAAGCCTACGAGCAGTACTTC. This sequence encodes CASSVGPQAYEQYF.

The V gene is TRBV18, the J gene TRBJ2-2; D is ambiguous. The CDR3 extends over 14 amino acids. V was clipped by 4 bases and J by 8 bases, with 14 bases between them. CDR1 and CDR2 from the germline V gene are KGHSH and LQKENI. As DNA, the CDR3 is TGTGCCAGCTCACGGGAAATACGAGCGGGGGAGCTGTTTTTT. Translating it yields CASSREIRAGELFF.

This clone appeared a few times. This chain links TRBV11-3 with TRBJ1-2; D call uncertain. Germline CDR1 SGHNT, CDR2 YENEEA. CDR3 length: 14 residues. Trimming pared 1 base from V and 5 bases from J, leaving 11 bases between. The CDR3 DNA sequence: TGTGCCAGCAGCTTAGGTCAGGCCTCTTATGGCTACACCTTC. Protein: CASSLGQASYGYTF. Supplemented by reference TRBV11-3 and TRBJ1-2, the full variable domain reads EAGVVQSPRYKIIEKKQPVAFWCNPISGHNTLYWYLQNLGQGPELLIRYENEEAVDDSQLPKDRFSAERLKGVDSTLKIQPAELGDSAVYLCASSLGQASYGYTFGSGTRLTVV.

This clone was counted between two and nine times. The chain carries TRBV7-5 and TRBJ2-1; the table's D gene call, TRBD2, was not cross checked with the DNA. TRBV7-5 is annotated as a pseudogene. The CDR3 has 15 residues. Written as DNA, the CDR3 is TGTGCCAGCAGCTTTATGGGGACTGCCGCAGGAGAGCAGTTCTTC. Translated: CASSFMGTAAGEQFF.

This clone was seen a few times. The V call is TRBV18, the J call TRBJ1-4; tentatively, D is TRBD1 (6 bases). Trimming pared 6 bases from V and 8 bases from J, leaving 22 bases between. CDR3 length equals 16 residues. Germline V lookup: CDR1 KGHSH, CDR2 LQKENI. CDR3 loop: CASSLGHRDVLEKLFF. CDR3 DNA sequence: TGTGCCAGCTCCCTGGGACACCGGGACGTTCTCGAAAAACTGTTTTTT. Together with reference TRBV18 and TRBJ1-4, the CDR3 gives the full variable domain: NAGVMQNPRHLVRRRGQEARLRCSPMKGHSHVYWYRQLPEEGLKFMVYLQKENIIDESGMPKERFSAEFPKEGPSILRIQQVVRGDSAAYFCASSLGHRDVLEKLFFGSGTQLSVL.

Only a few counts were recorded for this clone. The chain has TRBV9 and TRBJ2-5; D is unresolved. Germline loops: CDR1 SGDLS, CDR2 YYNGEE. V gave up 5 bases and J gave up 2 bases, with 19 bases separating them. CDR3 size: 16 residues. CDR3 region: CASSGPTGLVQETQYF. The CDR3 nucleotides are TGTGCCAGCAGTGGGCCCACCGGGTTAGTACAAGAGACCCAGTACTTC.

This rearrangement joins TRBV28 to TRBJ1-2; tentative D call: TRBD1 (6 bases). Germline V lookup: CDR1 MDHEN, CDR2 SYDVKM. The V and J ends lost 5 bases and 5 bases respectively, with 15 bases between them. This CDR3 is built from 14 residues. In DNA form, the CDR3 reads TGTGCCAGCAGTCCCGGGACAACAGTTTATGGCTACACCTTC. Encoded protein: CASSPGTTVYGYTF.